This T cell receptor (beta chain) was recovered during a study of T cell repertoires in cytomegalovirus infection. Background on the study: Indicated by public TCR beta signatures were CMV infection and matching HLA type. General study points: Accumulated public TCR beta family frequency recognized individuals carrying CMV together with the relevant HLA. Within the response measured ex vivo, HLA-C-restricted CMV-specific TCR beta clonotypes were dominant.

This clonotype turned up a few times. Its antigen is unknown. Germline lookup yields CDR1 DFQATT and CDR2 SNEGSKA (reference sequence). The CDR3 contains 13 residues. The trim removed 6 bases at V and 6 bases at J, leaving 5 bases unmatched. TCRdb re-analysed the reads in MiXCR, keeping a single row per CDR3 protein. The sample has about 600,000 distinct CDR3 sequences; about 24% are singletons. The V gene is TRBV20-1, the J gene TRBJ2-2, with TRBD2 identical over 9 bases. The origin of this receptor is a human donor in good health (CMV status not recorded). Some clones in this sample may be carry-over from other donors' samples. The sequenced material came from CD8+ T cells from PBMCs. The CDR3 reads CSAGGGAPGELFF. The CDR3 coding sequence is TGCAGTGCCGGCGGGGGGGCCCCCGGGGAGCTGTTTTTT.